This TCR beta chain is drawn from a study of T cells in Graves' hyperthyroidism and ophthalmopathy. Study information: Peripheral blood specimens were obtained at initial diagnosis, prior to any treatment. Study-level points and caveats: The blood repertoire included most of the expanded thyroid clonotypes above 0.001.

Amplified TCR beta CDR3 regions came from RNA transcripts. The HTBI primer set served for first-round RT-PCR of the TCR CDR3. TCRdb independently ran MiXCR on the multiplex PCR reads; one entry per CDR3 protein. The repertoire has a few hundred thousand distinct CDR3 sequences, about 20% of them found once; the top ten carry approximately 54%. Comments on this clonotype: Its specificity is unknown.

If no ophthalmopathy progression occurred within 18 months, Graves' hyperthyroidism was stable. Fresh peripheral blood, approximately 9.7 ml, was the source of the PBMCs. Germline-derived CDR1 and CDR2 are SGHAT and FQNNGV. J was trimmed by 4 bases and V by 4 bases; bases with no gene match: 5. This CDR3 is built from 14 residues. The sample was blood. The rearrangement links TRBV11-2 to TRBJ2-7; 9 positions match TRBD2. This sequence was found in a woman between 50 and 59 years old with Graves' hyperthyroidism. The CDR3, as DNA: TGTGCCAGCAGCTCGGGACTAGCTGCGTACGAGCAGTACTTC. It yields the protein CASSSGLAAYEQYF.